The present T cell receptor (beta chain) was sequenced within a study of blood T cell repertoires in COVID-19. This CDR3 is 13 amino acids long. The germline CDR1 and CDR2 sequences are SGHDN and FVKESK. Trimming cost V 1 base and J 4 bases, with 8 bases left between them. Assay: immunoSEQ multiplex PCR; the TCRdb copy retains only in-frame clones and omits some. The data contain over 200,000 clones, roughly 88% of them singletons. The clonotype was recovered from a human donor in a cohort sampled during active COVID-19. This chain uses TRBV14 with TRBJ2-7; D call uncertain. The specimen was peripheral blood. The CDR3 here is CASSQAPHYEQYF. CDR3 nucleotides: TGTGCCAGCAGCCAAGCCCCCCATTACGAGCAGTACTTC.